Given below is one T cell receptor (beta chain) in context. Its antigen is still unknown. The record originates from a study of T cell responses to AZD1222 COVID-19 vaccine. Study results and limitations: A rise in Spike-specific TCR breadth and depth followed two AZD1222 doses. No day 14 peak samples; only post-peak repertoires were characterized. At baseline, seropositivity was found in only a handful of AZD1222 recipients.

Only in-frame clones appear in the TCRdb table, and some are missing; sequencing was by immunoSEQ multiplex PCR. The sample lists around 100,000 clones; approximately 89% were seen once. The CDR3 consists of 16 residues. CDR1 and CDR2 (germline): SGHRS, YFSETQ. Trimming removed 7 bases from V and 4 bases from J, with 20 bases in between. This rearrangement joins TRBV5-1 to TRBJ2-2; D possibly matches TRBD1 or TRBD2 (7 bases each). This TCR was sampled from an adult in good health. Material: peripheral blood, obtained on day 0 of MenACWY control vaccination. The CDR3 DNA reads TGCGCCAGCCAACAGACAGGGCGGGGGACCACCGGGGAGCTGTTTTTT. Amino acids: CASQQTGRGTTGELFF. Full variable domain (outside the CDR3, taken from reference TRBV5-1 and TRBJ2-2): KAGVTQTPRYLIKTRGQQVTLSCSPISGHRSVSWYQQTPGQGLQFLFEYFSETQRNKGNFPGRFSGRQFSNSRSEMNVSTLELGDSALYLCASQQTGRGTTGELFFGEGSRLTVL.